This T cell receptor beta chain was documented in a study of cytomegalovirus exposure and HLA in healthy donors. Study results and caveats: There were fewer than 200 TCR beta chains listed as cytomegalovirus-associated.

Donors were drawn from the approximately 110-subject validation cohort, separate from the roughly 700-subject first cohort. This clone has more than one count but fewer than ten. Its antigen remains unknown. V was pared by 4 bases and J by 2 bases, with 6 bases between. CDR3 size: 12 residues. Looked up from germline, CDR1 is MDHEN and CDR2 is SYDVKM. Using immunoSEQ multiplex PCR, the repertoire was profiled, and TCRdb retains in-frame clones only, with some absent. The sample holds about 63,000 clones; about 89% are singletons and the top ten take around 1.2%. Sample: PBMCs. The chain carries TRBV28 and TRBJ2-7, with D uncertain. This receptor was obtained from a woman aged 18-29 years in good health and CMV-seronegative. DNA of the CDR3: TGTGCCAGCAGTTCGGTTACCTACGAGCAGTACTTC. It specifies CASSSVTYEQYF.